A selection of T cell receptor beta chains follows, all from one sample in a study of read filtering for tumor transcriptome and immune sequencing. TCRdb used MiXCR to reprocess the reads, holding one entry per CDR3 protein. Of about 58,000 distinct CDR3 sequences listed, roughly an eighth are singletons. Sequencing was carried out using a population of CD138-negative cells sorted from bone marrow. All receptors come from a donor aged 40 or older with multiple myeloma. Both conserved end residues are part of each CDR3. D genes are given only for firm matches. Clone size is stated in some rows and not others, as once, few, many or a class when expanded.

clone_size j_call v_call d_call cdr3_aa cdr3_nt
many TRBJ1-2 TRBV10-2 - CASSESFLYGYTF TGCGCCAGCAGTGAAAGTTTTCTCTATGGCTACACCTTC
many TRBJ2-3 TRBV20-1 - CSVDGVWADTQYF TGCAGTGTAGATGGGGTTTGGGCAGATACGCAGTATTTT
many TRBJ1-2 TRBV7-2 - CASSLGTAYGYTF TGTGCCAGCAGCTTAGGAACGGCCTATGGCTACACCTTC
- TRBJ2-5 TRBV5-1 - CASSSQLDGTQYF TGCGCCAGCAGCTCCCAGTTGGATGGGACCCAGTACTTC
many TRBJ1-2 TRBV9 - CASSVADSSYYGYTF TGTGCCAGCAGCGTAGCGGACAGCTCTTACTATGGCTACACCTTC
many TRBJ2-5 TRBV11-2 - CASSRTTETQYF TGTGCCAGCAGTCGGACGACGGAGACCCAGTACTTC
many TRBJ1-1 TRBV5-1 - CASSLNTEAFF TGCGCCAGCAGCCTGAACACTGAAGCTTTCTTT
many TRBJ1-1 TRBV29-1 - CSHRGALNTEAFF TGCAGCCACCGGGGAGCACTGAACACTGAAGCTTTCTTT
many TRBJ1-2 TRBV19 - CASKEGVRDYGYTF TGTGCCAGCAAGGAGGGTGTTCGTGACTATGGCTACACCTTC
many TRBJ1-5 TRBV21-1 - CASSKDPARRRDRYSNQPQHF TGTGCCAGCAGCAAAGACCCCGCCCGGAGGAGGGACCGATATAGCAATCAGCCCCAGCATTTT
- TRBJ2-1 TRBV7-2 - CASSFCSSPGSERFF TGTGCCAGCAGCTTCTGCTCCTCCCCGGGTTCTGAGCGGTTCTTC
- TRBJ2-1 TRBV12-3/TRBV12-4 TRBD1 CAAPPGQGYSEQFF TGTGCCGCCCCCCCGGGACAGGGCTACAGTGAGCAGTTCTTC
- TRBJ1-5 TRBV7-9 - CASSSGAGPTNQPRHF TGTGCCAGCAGCTCCGGGGCAGGACCGACTAATCAGCCCCGGCATTTT
many TRBJ1-5 TRBV7-8 - CASSLSSLRGNQPQHF TGTGCCAGCAGCTTGTCTAGTCTTAGGGGCAATCAGCCCCAGCATTTT
many TRBJ2-1 TRBV15 TRBD2 CATSDGGNHNEQFF TGTGCCACCAGCGACGGGGGGAACCACAATGAGCAGTTCTTC
- TRBJ2-5 TRBV23-1 - CASSPRDRRETQYF TGCGCCAGCAGTCCGCGGGACAGACGGGAGACCCAGTACTTC
many TRBJ2-5 TRBV10-3 - CAISEWEETQYF TGTGCCATCAGTGAGTGGGAAGAGACCCAGTACTTC
few TRBJ2-3 TRBV18 - CASSERQVTDTQYF TGTGCCAGCTCAGAAAGACAGGTCACAGATACGCAGTATTTT
many TRBJ2-1 TRBV6-1 TRBD1 CASMPGQGTVYEQFF TGTGCCAGCATGCCGGGACAGGGGACTGTTTATGAGCAGTTCTTC
many TRBJ1-5 TRBV6-1 - CASRRGGLYSNQPQHF TGTGCCAGCAGAAGGGGGGGGCTCTATAGCAATCAGCCCCAGCATTTT
many TRBJ2-5 TRBV7-6 - CASSNAGVETQYF TGTGCCAGCAGCAACGCAGGGGTAGAGACCCAGTACTTC
many TRBJ2-7 TRBV6-5 - CASSYGVVVDEQYF TGTGCCAGCAGTTATGGGGTGGTAGTCGACGAGCAGTACTTC
many TRBJ2-3 TRBV5-1 TRBD1 CASSIGQGSTDTQYF TGCGCCAGCAGCATAGGACAGGGAAGCACAGATACGCAGTATTTT
many TRBJ2-7 TRBV29-1 - CSVEGGHF TGCAGCGTTGAGGGCGGCCACTTC
many TRBJ1-1 TRBV7-9 - CASSLGLASEAFF TGTGCCAGCAGCTTAGGGTTGGCAAGTGAAGCTTTCTTT
many TRBJ2-1 TRBV6-2/TRBV6-3 - CASSYPPHRVLYNEQFF TGTGCCAGCAGTTACCCTCCTCACAGGGTCCTCTACAATGAGCAGTTCTTC
many TRBJ1-5 TRBV24-1 TRBD1 CATASGTGTQPQHF TGTGCCACCGCTTCCGGGACAGGAACTCAGCCCCAGCATTTT
many TRBJ2-3 TRBV5-1 TRBD1 CASSPGQFGTDTQYF TGCGCCAGCAGTCCGGGACAGTTTGGCACAGATACGCAGTATTTT
many TRBJ2-5 TRBV20-1 - CSAPPWIDQETQYF TGCAGTGCTCCTCCGTGGATCGATCAAGAGACCCAGTACTTC
- TRBJ2-5 TRBV7-3 TRBD1 CASSFAGQGASTQYF TGTGCCAGCAGCTTTGCAGGACAGGGGGCGTCGACCCAGTACTTC
many TRBJ1-5 TRBV6-5 - CASSRTPSRDQPQHF TGTGCCAGCAGTAGGACGCCTTCAAGGGATCAGCCCCAGCATTTT
many TRBJ1-5 TRBV6-1 - CASNQAFNQPQHF TGTGCCAGCAACCAGGCTTTCAATCAGCCCCAGCATTTT
- TRBJ2-5 TRBV27 - CASSLRGGIGGQETQYF TGTGCCAGCAGTCTTAGGGGGGGAATTGGGGGCCAAGAGACCCAGTACTTC
many TRBJ1-2 TRBV20-1 - CSARDRANYGYTF TGCAGTGCTAGAGATCGGGCTAACTATGGCTACACCTTC
many TRBJ2-7 TRBV7-9 - CASSLLGARREQYF TGTGCCAGCAGCTTATTGGGAGCTCGGCGGGAGCAGTACTTC
many TRBJ2-2 TRBV23-1 - CASSLTGFGELFF TGCGCCAGCAGTCTGACGGGGTTCGGGGAGCTGTTTTTT
few TRBJ2-3 TRBV28 TRBD2 CASSPGSGRGRTDTQYF TGTGCCAGCAGTCCCGGAAGCGGGCGGGGGAGAACAGATACGCAGTATTTT
many TRBJ2-1 TRBV29-1 TRBD1 CSAAGTGYNEQFF TGCAGCGCCGCCGGGACAGGCTACAATGAGCAGTTCTTC
many TRBJ2-1 TRBV11-2 - CASSLVPGLEQFF TGTGCCAGCAGCTTAGTCCCCGGGCTCGAGCAGTTCTTC
many TRBJ1-4 TRBV20-1 - CSADDPGRIEKLFF TGCAGTGCAGATGACCCGGGGAGGATTGAAAAACTGTTTTTT
many TRBJ2-1 TRBV2 - CASRAGMDEQFF TGTGCCAGCAGGGCAGGGATGGATGAGCAGTTCTTC
many TRBJ2-5 TRBV2 TRBD1 CASSFDRGQETQYF TGTGCCAGCAGTTTCGACAGGGGCCAAGAGACCCAGTACTTC
many TRBJ2-5 TRBV2 TRBD2 CASSPRRGGQETQYF TGTGCCAGCAGTCCGCGGCGGGGGGGCCAAGAGACCCAGTACTTC
many TRBJ1-4 TRBV6-5 - CASRKDRPNEKLFF TGTGCCAGCAGAAAAGACAGGCCCAATGAAAAACTGTTTTTT
- TRBJ1-5 TRBV2 - CASSGRGGGNQPQHF TGTGCCAGCAGTGGGCGGGGTGGCGGCAATCAGCCCCAGCATTTT
many TRBJ1-1 TRBV7-8 - CASSRSRGTEAFF TGTGCCAGCAGCCGCTCGCGGGGGACTGAAGCTTTCTTT
many TRBJ1-1 TRBV6-5 - CASSQQGATEAFF TGTGCCAGCAGCCAACAGGGTGCGACTGAAGCTTTCTTT
many TRBJ1-5 TRBV7-2 - CASSAVNQPQHF TGTGCCAGCAGCGCCGTCAATCAGCCCCAGCATTTT
- TRBJ1-5 TRBV29-1 TRBD1 CSAGTGYQPQRF TGCAGCGCAGGGACAGGCTATCAGCCCCAGCGTTTT
few TRBJ2-3 TRBV12-3/TRBV12-4 TRBD1 CASRARQGVADTQYF TGTGCCAGCAGAGCCCGACAGGGGGTCGCAGATACGCAGTATTTT
many TRBJ2-7 TRBV6-1 - CASSGSGLNYEQYF TGTGCCAGCAGTGGGTCAGGGTTGAACTACGAGCAGTACTTC